This entry describes one T cell receptor beta chain. Trimming pared 5 bases from V and 8 bases from J, leaving 12 bases between. The germline gives CDR1 MDHEN, CDR2 SYDVKM. The CDR3 is 12 amino acids. These data are taken from a study of T cell changes during pregnancy in multiple sclerosis. The data were produced by immunoSEQ multiplex PCR, yet TCRdb's version contains in-frame clones alone and is incomplete. The sample consists of more than 55,000 clones, approximately 91% of them appearing once. The starting material was peripheral blood, obtained in the second trimester of pregnancy. The receptor's source is a female donor with multiple sclerosis, enrolled in a pregnancy study. The rearrangement joins TRBV28 to TRBJ1-2; D is possibly TRBD1 (6 bases). The CDR3 region has the DNA TGTGCCAGCAGTCTACAGGGTGGGGGCTACACCTTC. Translating it yields CASSLQGGGYTF.